What follows describes a single TCR beta chain. The entry originates in a study of blood T cell repertoires in COVID-19. Overall study: There were acute and convalescent COVID-19 samples, and they came from the United States, Italy and Spain. T cells, B-cell-depleted T cells, or PBMCs supplied cDNA or gDNA.

Authors' methods: Cell counts per sample came from amplifying reference gene primers. Measured with immunoSEQ multiplex PCR; TCRdb has only the in-frame clones, and not every one. Clone size and V and J calls were adopted from that table, with D and trimming inferred from the DNA. The sample contains tens of thousands of clones, approximately 90% of which appear only once. Germline lookup yields CDR1 MNHEY and CDR2 SVGAGI. The CDR3 contains 15 residues. V lost 6 bases, J lost 4 bases, and 10 bases stayed unmatched. This TCR derives from a woman between 65 and 79 years old with acute or convalescent COVID-19. The J gene is TRBJ2-7, the V gene TRBV6-5; 9 bases line up with TRBD1. The sample consisted of peripheral blood. CDR3 in DNA: TGTGCCAGCAGCCTCGACAGGGGGAAGGGATACGAGCAGTACTTC. Translating it yields CASSLDRGKGYEQYF.